This T cell receptor (beta chain) was sequenced in a study of metastatic and nonmetastatic thyroid tumors. Whole-study context: It was across blood and tumor or nodule tissue from malignant and benign thyroid patients that repertoires were compared.

As processed by the authors: Clinicopathological groups differed in CDR3, with these differences serving to build a distant-metastasis classifier for papillary thyroid cancer. TCRdb re-processed the PCR reads through MiXCR. The V and J calls come from TCRdb's annotation, not from the publication. The sample lists around 89,000 clones, 15% seen once, with 3.6% in the top ten. On this clone: Its matching antigen is unknown.

With 7 bases removed from V and 3 bases from J, the gap between germline ends came to 19 bases. The germline CDR1 and CDR2 sequences are MNHNS and SASEGT. The CDR3 runs 15 residues. Patients had received no treatment of any kind before thyroid surgery. Study-wide findings and caveats: Malignant tumors reportedly showed significantly higher TCR beta diversity than benign nodules in both blood and tumor.

The sequence derives from a female donor with papillary thyroid cancer or a benign thyroid nodule (not recorded which). Some clones in this sample may be carry-over from other donors' samples. The V and J genes are TRBV6-1 and TRBJ2-7; D remains unclear. Sequenced input: blood. The CDR3 reads CASTPIDECLYEQYF. The CDR3 bases are TGTGCCAGCACGCCTATAGATGAGTGCCTCTACGAGCAGTACTTC.